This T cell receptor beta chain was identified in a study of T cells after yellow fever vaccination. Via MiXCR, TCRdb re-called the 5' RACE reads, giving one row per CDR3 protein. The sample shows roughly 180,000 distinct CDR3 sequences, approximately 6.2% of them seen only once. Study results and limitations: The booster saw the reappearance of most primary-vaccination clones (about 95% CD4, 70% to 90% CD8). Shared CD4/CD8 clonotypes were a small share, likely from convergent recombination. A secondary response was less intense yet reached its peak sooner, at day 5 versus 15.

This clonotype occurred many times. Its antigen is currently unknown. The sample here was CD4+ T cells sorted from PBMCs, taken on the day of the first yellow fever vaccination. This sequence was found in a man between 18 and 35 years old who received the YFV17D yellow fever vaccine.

The CDR3 coding sequence is TGCGCCAGCAGCTTGTCCCCCGCTCGACAGGGGAGCTCCTATAATTCACCCCTCCACTTT. It is translated as CASSLSPARQGSSYNSPLHF. This sequence joins TRBV5-1 and TRBJ1-6; TRBD1 matches at 8 bases. The CDR3 has 20 amino acids. V trimming: 1 base; J trimming: 0 bases; junction bases outside the gene matches: 12. Per the germline V gene, CDR1 is SGHRS and CDR2 is YFSETQ. The complete variable domain, with remaining parts taken from reference TRBV5-1 and TRBJ1-6, reads KAGVTQTPRYLIKTRGQQVTLSCSPISGHRSVSWYQQTPGQGLQFLFEYFSETQRNKGNFPGRFSGRQFSNSRSEMNVSTLELGDSALYLCASSLSPARQGSSYNSPLHFGNGTRLTVT.